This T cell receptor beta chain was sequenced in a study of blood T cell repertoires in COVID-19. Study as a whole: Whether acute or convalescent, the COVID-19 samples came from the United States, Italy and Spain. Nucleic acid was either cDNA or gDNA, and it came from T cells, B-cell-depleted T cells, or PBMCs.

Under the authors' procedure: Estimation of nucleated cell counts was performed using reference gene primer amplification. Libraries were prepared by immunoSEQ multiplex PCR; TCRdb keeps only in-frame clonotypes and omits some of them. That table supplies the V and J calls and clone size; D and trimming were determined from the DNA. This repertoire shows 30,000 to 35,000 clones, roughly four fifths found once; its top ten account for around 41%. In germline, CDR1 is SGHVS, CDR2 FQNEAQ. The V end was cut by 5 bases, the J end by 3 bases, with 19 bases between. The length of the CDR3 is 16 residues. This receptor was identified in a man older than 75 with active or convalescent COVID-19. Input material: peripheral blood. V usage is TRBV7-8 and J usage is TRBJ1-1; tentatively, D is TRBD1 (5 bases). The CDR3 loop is CASSPRLGREDTEAFF. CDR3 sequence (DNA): TGTGCCAGCAGCCCCCGGCTCGGCAGGGAGGACACTGAAGCTTTCTTT. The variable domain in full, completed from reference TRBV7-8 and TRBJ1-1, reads GAGVSQSPRYKVAKRGQDVALRCDPISGHVSLFWYQQALGQGPEFLTYFQNEAQLDKSGLPSDRFFAERPEGSVSTLKIQRTQQEDSAVYLCASSPRLGREDTEAFFGQGTRLTVV.